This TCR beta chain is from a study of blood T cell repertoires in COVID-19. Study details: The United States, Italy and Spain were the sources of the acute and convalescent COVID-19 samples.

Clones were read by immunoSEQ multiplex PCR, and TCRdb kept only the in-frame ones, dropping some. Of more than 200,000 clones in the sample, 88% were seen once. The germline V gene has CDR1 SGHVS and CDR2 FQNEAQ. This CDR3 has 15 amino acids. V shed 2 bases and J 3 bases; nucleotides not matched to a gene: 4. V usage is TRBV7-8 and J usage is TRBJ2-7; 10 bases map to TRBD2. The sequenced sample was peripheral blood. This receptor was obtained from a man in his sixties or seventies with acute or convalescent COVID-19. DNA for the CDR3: TGTGCCAGCAGCTTACAAACTAGCGGGAACTACGAGCAGTACTTC. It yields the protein CASSLQTSGNYEQYF.